The clone carrying this T cell receptor (beta chain) appeared a single time. The data derive from a study of T cell responses to AZD1222 COVID-19 vaccine. Germline assignment: CDR1 SGHRS and CDR2 YFSETQ. The length of the CDR3 is 14 residues. Trimming took 4 bases from V and 3 from J; bases not matched to a gene: 3. TCRdb keeps only in-frame clones here, not all; method: immunoSEQ multiplex PCR. The table shows over 150,000 clones, with approximately 90% occurring only once. The source was peripheral blood, collected on day 0 of AZD1222 vaccination. The chain has TRBV5-1 and TRBJ1-2, with 10 bases matching TRBD1. The receptor was derived from an adult in good health. The CDR3 loop is CASSPGQGDYGYTF. The CDR3 nucleotides read TGCGCCAGCAGCCCTGGACAGGGGGACTATGGCTACACCTTC.